A single sample gave rise to the 7 T cell receptor beta chains below, sequenced in a study of Graves' ophthalmopathy and Graves' hyperthyroidism. Using RNA transcripts, the TCR beta CDR3 regions were amplified. HTBI primers served in a first-round RT-PCR, which a second-round multiplex PCR followed. TCRdb independently ran MiXCR on the multiplex PCR reads; one entry per CDR3 protein. The top ten clones hold 9% to 15% of a sample with 340,000 or so distinct CDR3 sequences, about 17% of them seen once. Sequencing was performed on peripheral blood. Every receptor here comes from an adult man with Graves' ophthalmopathy.

This clonotype was observed many times. This chain joins TRBV6-2 or TRBV6-3 and TRBJ1-2; D gene unclear. Germline V lookup: CDR1 MNHEY, CDR2 SVGEGT. The germline V and J ends were trimmed by 7 bases and 3 bases, with 6 bases remaining between them. CDR3 length equals 11 residues. The CDR3 spells CASKQHYGYTF. CDR3 in DNA: TGTGCCAGCAAGCAGCACTATGGCTACACCTTC.

This clonotype has a count of ten or more. The chain combines TRBV10-3 with TRBJ2-7, with TRBD2 as a possible D gene (5 bases). Per the germline V gene, CDR1 is ENHRY and CDR2 is SYGVKD. The V end was cut by 3 bases, the J end by 3 bases, with 9 bases between. The CDR3 consists of 13 residues. The CDR3 reads CAISDLRDYEQYF. The CDR3 bases are TGTGCCATCAGTGATTTACGGGACTACGAGCAGTACTTC.

This clonotype was counted ten times or more. The V call is TRBV20-1, the J call TRBJ2-7; D not certain. Germline V lookup: CDR1 DFQATT, CDR2 SNEGSKA (reference sequence). The CDR3 loop spans 13 amino acids. Trimming removed 5 bases from V and 0 bases from J, with 11 bases in between. The CDR3 nucleotides read TGCAGTGCTGACGGACGGTCCTCCTACGAGCAGTACTTC. This translates into CSADGRSSYEQYF.

The chain uses TRBV6-1 and TRBJ1-5, with 7 bases fitting TRBD1. The CDR3 runs to 14 residues. Per the germline V gene, CDR1 is MNHNS and CDR2 is SASEGT. V lost 4 bases and J lost 4; bases outside the gene matches: 4. The CDR3 protein is CASSGATGNQPQHF. As DNA, the CDR3 is TGTGCCAGCAGTGGGGCGACAGGGAATCAGCCCCAGCATTTT.

This clonotype was counted only a few times. Sequence at one end of the junction differs from germline and may be a read error. The J gene is TRBJ1-1, the V gene TRBV27; D remains unclear. CDR3 length: 17 amino acids. Germline CDR1 MNHEY, CDR2 SMNVEV (reference sequence). CDR3 in DNA: TGTGCCAGCAGTCCCTTGGATGGACTGAGAGGGAGCACTGAAGCTTGCTTT. Amino acid sequence: CASSPLDGLRGSTEACF.

Many counts were recorded for this clonotype. J is TRBJ1-5 and V is TRBV6-2 or TRBV6-3, with D maybe TRBD1 (6 bases). Trimming pared 0 bases from V and 7 bases from J, leaving 13 bases between. The germline V gene encodes CDR1 MNHEY and CDR2 SVGEGT. The CDR3 has 15 amino acids. This CDR3 is CASSYSRGVRQPQHF. The CDR3, as DNA: TGTGCCAGCAGTTACTCAAGGGGGGTTCGGCAGCCCCAGCATTTT.

This clonotype was detected ten times or more. This chain connects TRBV2 to TRBJ2-5; 8 bases map to TRBD1. Germline CDR1 and CDR2: SNHLY and FYNNEI. Germline trimming cut 11 bases from V and 2 bases from J; bases unmatched to any gene: 7. The CDR3 covers 13 residues. CDR3 DNA sequence: TGTGCCGGCTGCCGGGACAGGCAAGAGACCCAGTACTTC. This codes for CAGCRDRQETQYF. Full variable domain (remainder filled in from reference TRBV2 and TRBJ2-5): EPEVTQTPSHQVTQMGQEVILRCVPISNHLYFYWYRQILGQKVEFLVSFYNNEISEKSEIFDDQFSVERPDGSNFTLKIRSTKLEDSAMYFCAGCRDRQETQYFGPGTRLLVL.